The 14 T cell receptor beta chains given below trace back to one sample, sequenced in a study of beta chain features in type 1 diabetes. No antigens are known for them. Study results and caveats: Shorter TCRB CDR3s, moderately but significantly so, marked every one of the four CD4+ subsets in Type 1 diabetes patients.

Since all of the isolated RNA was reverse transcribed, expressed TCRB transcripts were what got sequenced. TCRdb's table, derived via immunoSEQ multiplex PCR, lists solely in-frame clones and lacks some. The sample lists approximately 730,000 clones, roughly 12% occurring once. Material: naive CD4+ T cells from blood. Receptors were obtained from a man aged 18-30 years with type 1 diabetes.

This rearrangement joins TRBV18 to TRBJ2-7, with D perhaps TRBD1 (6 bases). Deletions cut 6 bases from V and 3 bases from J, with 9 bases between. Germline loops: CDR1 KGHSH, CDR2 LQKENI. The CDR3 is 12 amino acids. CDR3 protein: CASSQDSYEQYF. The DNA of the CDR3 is TGTGCCAGCTCCCAGGACAGCTACGAGCAGTACTTC.

DNA for the CDR3: TGTGCCAGCAGTGCACTAGCGGCGCTGAATGAGCAGTTCTTC. This translates into CASSALAALNEQFF. V gene TRBV2 combines with J gene TRBJ2-1; 8 bases are a match to TRBD2. The V gene end was trimmed by 4 bases and the J gene end by 7 bases; junction bases not matched to a gene: 6. The CDR3 has 14 residues. The germline gives CDR1 SNHLY, CDR2 FYNNEI.

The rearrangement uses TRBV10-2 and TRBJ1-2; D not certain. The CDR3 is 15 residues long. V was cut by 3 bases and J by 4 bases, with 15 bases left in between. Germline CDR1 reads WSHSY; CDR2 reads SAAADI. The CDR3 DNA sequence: TGCGCCAGCAGTGACCTAGCTCGACATAGCTATGGCTACACCTTC. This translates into CASSDLARHSYGYTF.

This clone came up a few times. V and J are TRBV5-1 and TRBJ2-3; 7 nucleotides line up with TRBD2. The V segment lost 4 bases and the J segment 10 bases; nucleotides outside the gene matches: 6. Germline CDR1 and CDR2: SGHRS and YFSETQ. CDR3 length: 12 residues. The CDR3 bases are TGCGCCAGCAGCGGTTCGGGGGGTCCGCAGTATTTT. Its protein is CASSGSGGPQYF.

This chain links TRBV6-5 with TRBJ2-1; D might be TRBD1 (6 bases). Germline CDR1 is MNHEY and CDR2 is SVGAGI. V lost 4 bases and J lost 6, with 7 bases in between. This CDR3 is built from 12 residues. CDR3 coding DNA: TGTGCCAGCAGTTTACAGGGCAATGAGCAGTTCTTC. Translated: CASSLQGNEQFF.

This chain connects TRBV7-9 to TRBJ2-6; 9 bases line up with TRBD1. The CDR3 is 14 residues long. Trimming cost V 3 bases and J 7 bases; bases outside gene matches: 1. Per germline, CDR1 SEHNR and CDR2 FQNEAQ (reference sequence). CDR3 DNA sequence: TGTGCCAGCAGCTTGGACAGGGGCGCCAACGTCCTGACTTTC. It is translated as CASSLDRGANVLTF.

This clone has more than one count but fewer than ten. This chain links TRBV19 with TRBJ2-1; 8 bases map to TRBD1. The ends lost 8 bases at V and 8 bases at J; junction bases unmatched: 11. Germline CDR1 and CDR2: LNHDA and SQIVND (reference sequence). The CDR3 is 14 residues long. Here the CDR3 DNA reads TGTGCCAGTTCGATGCAGGGGGCGAGGGATGAGCAGTTCTTC. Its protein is CASSMQGARDEQFF.

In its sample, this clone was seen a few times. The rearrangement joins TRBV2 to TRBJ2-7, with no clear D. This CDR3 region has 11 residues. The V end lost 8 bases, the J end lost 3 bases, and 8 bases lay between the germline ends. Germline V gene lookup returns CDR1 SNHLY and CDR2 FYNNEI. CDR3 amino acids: CASGPFYEQYF. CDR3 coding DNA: TGTGCCAGCGGACCTTTCTACGAGCAGTACTTC.

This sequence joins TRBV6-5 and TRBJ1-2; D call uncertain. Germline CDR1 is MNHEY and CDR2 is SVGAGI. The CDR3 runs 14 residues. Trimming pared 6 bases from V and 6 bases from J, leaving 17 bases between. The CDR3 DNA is TGTGCCAGCAGCGTGTCTTACACGGGGAATGGCTACACCTTC. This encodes CASSVSYTGNGYTF.

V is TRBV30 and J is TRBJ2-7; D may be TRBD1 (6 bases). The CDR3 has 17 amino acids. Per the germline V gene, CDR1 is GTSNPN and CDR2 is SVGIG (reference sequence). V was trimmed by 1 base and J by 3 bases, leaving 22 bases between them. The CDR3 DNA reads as TGTGCCTGGAGTGGAACGGGGACACCAAGGGGATTCTACGAGCAGTACTTC. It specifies CAWSGTGTPRGFYEQYF.

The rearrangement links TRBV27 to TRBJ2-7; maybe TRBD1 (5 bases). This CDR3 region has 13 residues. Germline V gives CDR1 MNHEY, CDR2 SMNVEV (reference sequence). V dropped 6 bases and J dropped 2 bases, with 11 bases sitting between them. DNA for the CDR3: TGTGCCAGCAGACGGCAGGGTACCTACGAGCAGTACTTC. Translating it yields CASRRQGTYEQYF.

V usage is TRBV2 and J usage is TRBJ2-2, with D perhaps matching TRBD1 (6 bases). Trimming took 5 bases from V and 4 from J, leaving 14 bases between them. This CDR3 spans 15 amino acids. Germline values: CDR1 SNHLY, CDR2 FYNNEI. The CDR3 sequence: CASSLQGLGTGELFF. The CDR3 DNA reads TGTGCCAGCAGTCTACAGGGCTTGGGCACCGGGGAGCTGTTTTTT.

This CDR3 is CASSLEGDTNYNEQFF. CDR3 nucleotides: TGCGCCAGCAGCTTGGAAGGGGACACAAACTACAATGAGCAGTTCTTC. The V gene is TRBV5-1, the J gene TRBJ2-1; possibly TRBD1 for D (6 bases). Looked up from germline, CDR1 is SGHRS and CDR2 is YFSETQ. V shed 0 bases and J shed 3 bases, with 13 bases lying between them. The CDR3 has 16 residues.

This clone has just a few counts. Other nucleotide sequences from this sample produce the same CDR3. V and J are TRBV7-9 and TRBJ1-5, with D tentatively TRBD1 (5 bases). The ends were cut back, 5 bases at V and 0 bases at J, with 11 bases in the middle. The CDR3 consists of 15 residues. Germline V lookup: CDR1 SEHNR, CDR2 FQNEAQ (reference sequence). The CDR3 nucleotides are TGTGCCAGCAGCCTCGGGGGTTATAGCAATCAGCCCCAGCATTTT. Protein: CASSLGGYSNQPQHF.